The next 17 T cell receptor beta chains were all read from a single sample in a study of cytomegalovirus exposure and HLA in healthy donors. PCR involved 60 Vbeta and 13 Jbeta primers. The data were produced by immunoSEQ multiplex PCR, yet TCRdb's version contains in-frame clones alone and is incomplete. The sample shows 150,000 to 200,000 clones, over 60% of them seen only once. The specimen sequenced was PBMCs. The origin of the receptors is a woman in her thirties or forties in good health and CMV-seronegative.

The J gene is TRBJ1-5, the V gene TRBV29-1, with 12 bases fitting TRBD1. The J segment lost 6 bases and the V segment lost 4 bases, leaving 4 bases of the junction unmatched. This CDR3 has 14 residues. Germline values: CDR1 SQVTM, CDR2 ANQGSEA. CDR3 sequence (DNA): TGCAGCGTTGCAGGGACAGGGGGCCGTCAGCCCCAGCATTTT. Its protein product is CSVAGTGGRQPQHF.

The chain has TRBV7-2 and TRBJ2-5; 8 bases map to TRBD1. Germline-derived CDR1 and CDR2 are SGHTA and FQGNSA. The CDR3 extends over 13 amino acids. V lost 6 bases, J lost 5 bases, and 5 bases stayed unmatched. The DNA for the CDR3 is TGTGCCAGCAGTCTTACAGGGGGGGAGACCCAGTACTTC. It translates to CASSLTGGETQYF.

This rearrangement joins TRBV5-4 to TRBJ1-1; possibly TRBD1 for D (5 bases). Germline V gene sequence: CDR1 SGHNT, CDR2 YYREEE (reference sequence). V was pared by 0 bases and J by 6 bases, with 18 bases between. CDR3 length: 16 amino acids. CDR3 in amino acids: CASSLDPGTHSAEAFF. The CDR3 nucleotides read TGTGCCAGCAGCTTGGACCCCGGGACTCACTCTGCTGAAGCTTTCTTT.

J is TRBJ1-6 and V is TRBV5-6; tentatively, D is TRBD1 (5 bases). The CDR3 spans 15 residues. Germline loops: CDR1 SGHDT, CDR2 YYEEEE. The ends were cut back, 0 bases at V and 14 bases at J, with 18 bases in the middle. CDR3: CASSLDGGSRLTLHF. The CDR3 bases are TGTGCCAGCAGCTTGGATGGGGGGAGCAGATTGACCCTCCACTTT.

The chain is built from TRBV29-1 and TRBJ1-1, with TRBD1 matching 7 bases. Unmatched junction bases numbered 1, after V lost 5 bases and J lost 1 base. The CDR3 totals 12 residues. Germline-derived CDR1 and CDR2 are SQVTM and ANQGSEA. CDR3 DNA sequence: TGCAGCGTTAAGGGGGCGAACACTGAAGCTTTCTTT. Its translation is CSVKGANTEAFF.

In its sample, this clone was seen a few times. This CDR3 reads CASSLEGGAGGELFF. In nucleotides, the CDR3 is TGTGCCAGCAGCTTAGAGGGGGGGGCAGGAGGGGAGCTGTTTTTT. The chain links TRBV7-2 to TRBJ2-2, with D possibly being TRBD2 (7 bases). CDR3 size: 15 residues. CDR1 SGHTA and CDR2 FQGNSA come from the germline V gene. V was pared by 1 base and J by 8 bases, with 14 bases between.

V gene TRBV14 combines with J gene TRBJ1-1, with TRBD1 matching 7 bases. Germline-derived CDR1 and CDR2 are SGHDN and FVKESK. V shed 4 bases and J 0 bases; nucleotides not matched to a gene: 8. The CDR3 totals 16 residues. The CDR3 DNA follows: TGTGCCAGCAGCCCCGACGGGACAGCCATGAACACTGAAGCTTTCTTT. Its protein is CASSPDGTAMNTEAFF. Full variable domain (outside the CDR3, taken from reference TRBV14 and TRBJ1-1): EAGVTQFPSHSVIEKGQTVTLRCDPISGHDNLYWYRRVMGKEIKFLLHFVKESKQDESGMPNNRFLAERTGGTYSTLKVQPAELEDSGVYFCASSPDGTAMNTEAFFGQGTRLTVV.

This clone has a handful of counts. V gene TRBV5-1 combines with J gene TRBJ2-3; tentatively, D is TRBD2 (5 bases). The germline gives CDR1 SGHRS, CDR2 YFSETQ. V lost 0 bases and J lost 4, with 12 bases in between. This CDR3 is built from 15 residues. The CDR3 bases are TGCGCCAGCAGCTTGGGCAAGGTGGGAGCAGATACGCAGTATTTT. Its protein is CASSLGKVGADTQYF.

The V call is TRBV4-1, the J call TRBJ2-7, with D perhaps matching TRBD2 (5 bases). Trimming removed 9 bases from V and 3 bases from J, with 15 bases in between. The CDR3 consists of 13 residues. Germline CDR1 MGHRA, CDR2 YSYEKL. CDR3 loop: CASLLRGCYEQYF. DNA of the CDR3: TGCGCCAGTCTCCTTAGAGGGTGCTACGAGCAGTACTTC.

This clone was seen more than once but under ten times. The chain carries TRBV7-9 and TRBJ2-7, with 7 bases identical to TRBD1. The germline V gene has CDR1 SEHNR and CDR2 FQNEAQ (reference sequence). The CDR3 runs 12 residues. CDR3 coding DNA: TGTTCCAGCAGCTTGACAGGGTTCGAGCAGTACGTC. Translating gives CSSSLTGFEQYV.

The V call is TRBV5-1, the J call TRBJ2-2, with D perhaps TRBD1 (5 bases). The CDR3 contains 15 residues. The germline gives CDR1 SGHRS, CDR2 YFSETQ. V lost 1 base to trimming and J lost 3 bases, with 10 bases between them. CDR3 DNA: TGCGCCAGCAGCTTGTATGGCAGGGACACCGGGGAGCTGTTTTTT. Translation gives CASSLYGRDTGELFF.

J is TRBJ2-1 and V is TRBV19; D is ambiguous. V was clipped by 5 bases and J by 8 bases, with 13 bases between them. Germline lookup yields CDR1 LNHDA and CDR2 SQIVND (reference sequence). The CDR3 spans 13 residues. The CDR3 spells CASSWVSRDEQFF. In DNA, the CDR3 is TGTGCCAGTAGTTGGGTGAGTCGGGATGAGCAGTTCTTC.

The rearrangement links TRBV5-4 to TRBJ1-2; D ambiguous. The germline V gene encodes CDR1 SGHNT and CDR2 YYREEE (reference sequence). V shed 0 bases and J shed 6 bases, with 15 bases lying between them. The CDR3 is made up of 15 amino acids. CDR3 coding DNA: TGTGCCAGCAGCTTGGCCCAAGGCGGCATCCATGGCTACACCTTC. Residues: CASSLAQGGIHGYTF.

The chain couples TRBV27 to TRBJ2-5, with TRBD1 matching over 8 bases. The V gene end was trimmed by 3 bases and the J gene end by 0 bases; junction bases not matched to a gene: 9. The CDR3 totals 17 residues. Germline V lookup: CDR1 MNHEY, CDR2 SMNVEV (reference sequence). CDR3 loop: CASSLETGGKYQETQYF. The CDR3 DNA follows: TGTGCCAGCAGTTTGGAAACAGGGGGGAAGTACCAAGAGACCCAGTACTTC.

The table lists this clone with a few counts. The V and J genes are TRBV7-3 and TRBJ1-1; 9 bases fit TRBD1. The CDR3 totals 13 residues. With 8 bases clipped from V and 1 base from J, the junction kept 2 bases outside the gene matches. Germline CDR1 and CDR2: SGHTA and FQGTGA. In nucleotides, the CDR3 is TGTGCCAGCGGACAGGGGAGGAACACTGAAGCTTTCTTT. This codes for CASGQGRNTEAFF.

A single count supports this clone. The CDR3 coding sequence is TGTGCCAGCAGCCCCGCAGCGAGCTCCTACAATGAGCAGTTCTTC. Its translation: CASSPAASSYNEQFF. The gene calls are TRBV9 and TRBJ2-1; D gene uncertain. CDR1 is SGDLS and CDR2 is YYNGEE in the germline V gene. Trimming took 4 bases from V and 0 from J, leaving 11 bases between them. The CDR3 loop spans 15 amino acids.

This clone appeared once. CDR3 sequence reads: CASSSDRGGYTF. CDR3 nucleotides: TGTGCCAGCAGCTCGGACAGGGGCGGCTACACCTTC. The chain recombines TRBV11-2 with TRBJ1-2; 9 bases align to TRBD1. The trim removed 4 bases at V and 8 bases at J, leaving 2 bases unmatched. The CDR3 has 12 amino acids. Per the germline V gene, CDR1 is SGHAT and CDR2 is FQNNGV.